Below are 7 T cell receptor beta chains sequenced from a single sample in a study of cytomegalovirus exposure and HLA in healthy donors (dated by TCRdb to the late 2010s). Library method: the immunoSEQ multiplex PCR assay. For the multiplex PCR, a mixture combining 60 forward primers for TCR Vbeta segments and 13 reverse primers for TCR Jbeta segments was used. The table was pulled from immuneACCESS by TCRdb, which kept in-frame rearrangements only. Such tables lose some clones; where checked, under half of the loss comes from unresolved V genes, and the rest has no known cause. The sample table contains some 85,000 clones; only one count was recorded for under 80% of them. Approximately 6% of the sample lies in the top ten. Sequenced: PBMCs. These TCRs come from a man between 18 and 29 years old in good health and CMV-seropositive.

The sample holds one count of this clone. The chain is built from TRBV4-1 and TRBJ1-5, with D perhaps matching TRBD1 (6 bases). In germline, CDR1 is MGHRA, CDR2 YSYEKL. This CDR3 region has 17 residues. Trimming cost V 1 base and J 5 bases, with 18 bases left between them. The CDR3 here is CASSQVFGTTRDQPQHF. In DNA, the CDR3 is TGCGCCAGCAGCCAAGTTTTTGGGACAACTCGCGATCAGCCCCAGCATTTT.

V gene TRBV6-5 combines with J gene TRBJ1-2; 7 bases map to TRBD1. The CDR3 has 15 residues. V lost 5 bases to trimming and J lost 6 bases; unmatched junction nucleotides: 12. Germline lookup yields CDR1 MNHEY and CDR2 SVGAGI. CDR3 region: CASSLLTGAEDGYTF. In nucleotides, the CDR3 is TGTGCCAGCAGTCTTTTAACAGGGGCAGAGGATGGCTACACCTTC.

The chain links TRBV14 to TRBJ2-7; D is ambiguous. This CDR3 contains 16 residues. Germline V lookup: CDR1 SGHDN, CDR2 FVKESK. Trimming cost V 0 bases and J 2 bases, with 14 bases left between them. The CDR3 DNA reads TGTGCCAGCAGCCAAGATTGGCAATCGGGTCCCTACGAGCAGTACTTC. Residues: CASSQDWQSGPYEQYF. The full variable domain, in which reference TRBV14 and TRBJ2-7 provide the parts outside the CDR3, is EAGVTQFPSHSVIEKGQTVTLRCDPISGHDNLYWYRRVMGKEIKFLLHFVKESKQDESGMPNNRFLAERTGGTYSTLKVQPAELEDSGVYFCASSQDWQSGPYEQYFGPGTRLTVT.

The gene calls are TRBV2 and TRBJ2-2, with 7 nucleotides matching TRBD1. The CDR3 totals 16 residues. Germline V gene sequence: CDR1 SNHLY, CDR2 FYNNEI. The J segment lost 0 bases and the V segment lost 6 bases, leaving 7 bases of the junction unmatched. The CDR3 here is CASSRDSPANTGELFF. Here the CDR3 DNA reads TGTGCCAGCAGCCGGGACAGTCCCGCGAACACCGGGGAGCTGTTTTTT.

This chain links TRBV5-1 with TRBJ2-1; 14 positions match TRBD2. Germline V gene lookup returns CDR1 SGHRS and CDR2 YFSETQ. The junction had 5 bases not matched to a gene; V was cut back by 0 bases and J by 9 bases. The CDR3 sequence is 16 residues long. CDR3 coding DNA: TGCGCCAGCAGCTTGGGAGGGACTAGCGGGAGAGGTGAGCAGTTCTTC. Its translation is CASSLGGTSGRGEQFF.

This chain links TRBV5-4 with TRBJ1-4, with D possibly TRBD1 on 6 matching bases. The V end lost 9 bases, the J end lost 4 bases, and 13 bases lay between the germline ends. The CDR3 is 13 residues long. From germline, CDR1 is SGHNT and CDR2 YYREEE (reference sequence). The CDR3, as DNA: TGTGCCACCTCGGGACAAAATAATGAAAAACTGTTTTTT. Translating gives CATSGQNNEKLFF.

The chain employs TRBV11-2 and TRBJ2-2; 7 bases fit TRBD2. From germline, CDR1 is SGHAT and CDR2 FQNNGV. The CDR3 covers 15 residues. The J segment lost 1 base and the V segment lost 2 bases, leaving 1 base of the junction unmatched. The CDR3 nucleotides read TGTGCCAGCAGCTTACCGGGAGGGAACACCGGGGAGCTGTTTTTT. Protein sequence: CASSLPGGNTGELFF. The entire variable domain, with the rest obtained from reference TRBV11-2 and TRBJ2-2, is as follows: EAGVAQSPRYKIIEKRQSVAFWCNPISGHATLYWYQQILGQGPKLLIQFQNNGVVDDSQLPKDRFSAERLKGVDSTLKIQPAKLEDSAVYLCASSLPGGNTGELFFGEGSRLTVL.